This T cell receptor (beta chain) was found in a study of T-cell reconstitution after alpha-beta-depleted transplantation in children. Looked up from germline, CDR1 is LNHDA and CDR2 is SQIVND (reference sequence). V lost 4 bases to trimming and J lost 2 bases, with 15 bases between them. This CDR3 has 15 residues. Unique molecular identifiers were incorporated during preparation of the TCRbeta library. TCRdb reprocessed the PCR reads via MiXCR and lists one record per CDR3 protein. The sample gives fewer than 90,000 distinct CDR3 sequences, roughly 6.6% of which show up once; around 2.4% is in the top ten.

The TCR sequence derives from a human donor who donated a stem cell graft to a child with acute lymphoblastic leukemia. Sample: PBMCs from the stem cell graft donor, taken from the stem cell graft. The rearrangement uses TRBV19 and TRBJ2-7; D unclear. As DNA, the CDR3 is TGTGCCAGTAGTACCTCCATGGCGGCGGCCTACGAGCAGTACTTC. Protein product: CASSTSMAAAYEQYF.